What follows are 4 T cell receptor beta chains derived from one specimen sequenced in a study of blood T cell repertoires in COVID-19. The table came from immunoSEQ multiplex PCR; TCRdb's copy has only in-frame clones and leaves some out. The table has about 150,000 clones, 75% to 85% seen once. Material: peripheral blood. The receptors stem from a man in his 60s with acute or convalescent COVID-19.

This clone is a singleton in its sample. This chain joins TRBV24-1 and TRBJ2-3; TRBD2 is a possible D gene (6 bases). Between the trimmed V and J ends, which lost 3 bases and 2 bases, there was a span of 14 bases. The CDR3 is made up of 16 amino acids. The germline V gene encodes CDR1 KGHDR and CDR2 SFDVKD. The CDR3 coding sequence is TGTGCCACCAGTGATGGGGACTCCACTCCCACAGATACGCAGTATTTT. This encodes CATSDGDSTPTDTQYF.

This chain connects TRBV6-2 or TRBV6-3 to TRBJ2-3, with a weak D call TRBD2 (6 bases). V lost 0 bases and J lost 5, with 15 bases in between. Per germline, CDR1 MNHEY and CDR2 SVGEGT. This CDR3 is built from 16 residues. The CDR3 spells CASSYSGTRRGDTQYF. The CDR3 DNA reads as TGTGCCAGCAGTTACTCGGGGACTCGTCGGGGAGATACGCAGTATTTT.

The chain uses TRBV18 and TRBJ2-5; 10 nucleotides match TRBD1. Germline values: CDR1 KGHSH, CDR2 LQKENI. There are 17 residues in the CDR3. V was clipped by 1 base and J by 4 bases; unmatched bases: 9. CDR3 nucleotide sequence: TGTGCCAGCTCACCACGAGTACCGGGACAGGGGCTAGAGACCCAGTACTTC. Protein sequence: CASSPRVPGQGLETQYF.

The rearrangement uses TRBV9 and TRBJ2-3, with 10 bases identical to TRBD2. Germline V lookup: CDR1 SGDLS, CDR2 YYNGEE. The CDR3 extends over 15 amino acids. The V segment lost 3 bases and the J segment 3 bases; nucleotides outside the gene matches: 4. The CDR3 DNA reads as TGTGCCAGCAGCGCCCCACTAGCGGGGACAGATACGCAGTATTTT. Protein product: CASSAPLAGTDTQYF.